The clone carrying this TCR beta chain was detected only a few times. Antigen unknown. This record comes from a study of identical twins. The study's findings and limits: Twin-shared out-of-frame alpha sequences showed excess low generation probability.

Trimming stripped 6 bases from V and 4 bases from J, with 10 bases between. The germline gives CDR1 MNHEY, CDR2 SVGEGT. CDR3 size: 12 residues. TCRdb redid the calling of the 5' RACE reads with MiXCR, one entry per CDR3 protein. The repertoire includes under 250,000 distinct CDR3 sequences, 12% of them detected once, and roughly 4% sits in the top ten. The sample was also linked to a second study, of yellow fever vaccine responses in identical twins.

This chain links TRBV6-2 or TRBV6-3 with TRBJ2-7, with D possibly TRBD2 on 5 matching bases. The receptor comes from a woman aged 18-35 years in good health. The sequencing input was memory (CD45RO+) T cells sorted from blood. CDR3 sequence reads: CASRTPGYEQYF. Written as DNA, the CDR3 is TGTGCCAGCAGGACTCCGGGGTACGAGCAGTACTTC.